This TCR beta chain was profiled in a study of blood T cell repertoires in COVID-19. Looking at the study overall: Sources were T cells, B-cell-depleted T cells, or PBMCs; the material itself was cDNA or gDNA.

TCRdb's copy holds only in-frame clones and misses some; the assay was immunoSEQ multiplex PCR. The sample has fewer than 350,000 clones, approximately 86% seen once; the top ten hold roughly 13%. Germline CDR1 SGDLS, CDR2 YYNGEE. This CDR3 has 15 amino acids. Trimming cost V 5 bases and J 0 bases; bases outside gene matches: 3. What was sequenced was peripheral blood. The sequence was collected from a woman in her 70s with COVID-19, enrolled during active disease. V and J are TRBV9 and TRBJ1-3, with 9 positions matching TRBD1. The CDR3 region is CASSPDRGSGNTIYF. The DNA of the CDR3 is TGTGCCAGCAGTCCGGACAGGGGCTCTGGAAACACCATATATTTT.